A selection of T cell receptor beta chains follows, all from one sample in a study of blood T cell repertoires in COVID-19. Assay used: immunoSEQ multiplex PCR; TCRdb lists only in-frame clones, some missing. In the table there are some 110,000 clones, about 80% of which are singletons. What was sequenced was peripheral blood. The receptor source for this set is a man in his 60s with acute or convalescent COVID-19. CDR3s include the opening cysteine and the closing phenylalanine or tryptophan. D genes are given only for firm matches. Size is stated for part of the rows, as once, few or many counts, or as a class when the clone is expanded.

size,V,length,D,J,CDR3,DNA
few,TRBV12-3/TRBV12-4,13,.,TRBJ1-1,CASSWGGHTEAFF,TGTGCCAGCAGTTGGGGGGGGCACACTGAAGCTTTCTTT
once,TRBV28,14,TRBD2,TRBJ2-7,CASSRTSGAYEQYF,TGTGCCAGCAGCCGGACTAGCGGTGCCTACGAGCAGTACTTC
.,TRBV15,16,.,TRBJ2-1,CATSRASLSSYNEQFF,TGTGCCACCAGCAGAGCGTCCCTGAGCTCCTACAATGAGCAGTTCTTC
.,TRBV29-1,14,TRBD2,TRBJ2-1,CSVRTSGGPDEQFF,TGCAGCGTTAGGACTAGCGGAGGCCCAGATGAGCAGTTCTTC
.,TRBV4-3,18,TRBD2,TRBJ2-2,CASSQGLAGAVNTGELFF,TGCGCCAGCAGCCAAGGACTAGCGGGAGCGGTGAACACCGGGGAGCTGTTTTTT
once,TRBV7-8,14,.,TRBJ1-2,CASSPRTGSGGYTF,TGTGCCAGCAGCCCCAGAACAGGGAGCGGAGGCTACACCTTC
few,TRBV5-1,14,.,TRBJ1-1,CASSLSPRDTEAFF,TGCGCCAGCAGCTTATCACCGAGGGACACTGAAGCTTTCTTT
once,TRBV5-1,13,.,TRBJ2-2,CASSFLGDRELFF,TGCGCCAGCAGCTTTTTAGGGGACAGGGAGCTGTTTTTT
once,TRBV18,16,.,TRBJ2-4,CASSPVLSRPSDIQYF,TGTGCCAGCTCACCGGTGCTTTCCCGTCCATCGGACATTCAGTACTTC
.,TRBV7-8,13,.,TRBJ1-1,CASSLYAETEAFF,TGTGCCAGCAGCTTATACGCGGAGACTGAAGCTTTCTTT
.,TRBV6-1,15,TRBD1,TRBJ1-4,CASSEVRTGAEKLFF,TGTGCCAGCAGTGAAGTGAGGACAGGGGCCGAAAAACTGTTTTTT